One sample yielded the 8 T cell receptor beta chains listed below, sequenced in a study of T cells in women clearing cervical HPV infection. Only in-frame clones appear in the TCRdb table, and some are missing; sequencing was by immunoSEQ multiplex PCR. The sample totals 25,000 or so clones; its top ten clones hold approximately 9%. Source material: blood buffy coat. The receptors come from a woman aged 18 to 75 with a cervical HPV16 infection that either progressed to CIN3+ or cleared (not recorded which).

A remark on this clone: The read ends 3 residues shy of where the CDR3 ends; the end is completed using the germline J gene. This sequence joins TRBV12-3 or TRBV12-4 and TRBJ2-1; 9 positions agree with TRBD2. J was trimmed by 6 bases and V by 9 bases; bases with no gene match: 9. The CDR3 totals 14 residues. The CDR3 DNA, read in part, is TGTGCCAGTTACGGGGGACTAGCTCCCAATGAG. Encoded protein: CASYGGLAPNE. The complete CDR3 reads CASYGGLAPNEQFF.

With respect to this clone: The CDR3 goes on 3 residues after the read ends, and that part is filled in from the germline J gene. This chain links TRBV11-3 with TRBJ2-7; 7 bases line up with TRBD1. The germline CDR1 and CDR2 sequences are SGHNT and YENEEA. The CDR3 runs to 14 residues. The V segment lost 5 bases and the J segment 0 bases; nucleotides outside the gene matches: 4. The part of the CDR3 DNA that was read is TGTGCCAGCAGCGGCCGGGACAGCTCCTACGAG. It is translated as CASSGRDSSYE. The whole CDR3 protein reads CASSGRDSSYEQYF. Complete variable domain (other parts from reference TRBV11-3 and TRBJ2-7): EAGVVQSPRYKIIEKKQPVAFWCNPISGHNTLYWYLQNLGQGPELLIRYENEEAVDDSQLPKDRFSAERLKGVDSTLKIQPAELGDSAVYLCASSGRDSSYEQYFGPGTRLTVT.

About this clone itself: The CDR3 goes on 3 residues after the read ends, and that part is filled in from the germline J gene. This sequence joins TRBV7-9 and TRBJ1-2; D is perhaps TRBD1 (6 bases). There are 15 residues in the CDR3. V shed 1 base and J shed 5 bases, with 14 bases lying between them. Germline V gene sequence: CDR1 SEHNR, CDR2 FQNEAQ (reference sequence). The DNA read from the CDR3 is TGTGCCAGCAGCTTAGTACCGGCCCAGGGGTATGGC. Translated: CASSLVPAQGYG. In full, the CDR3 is CASSLVPAQGYGYTF.

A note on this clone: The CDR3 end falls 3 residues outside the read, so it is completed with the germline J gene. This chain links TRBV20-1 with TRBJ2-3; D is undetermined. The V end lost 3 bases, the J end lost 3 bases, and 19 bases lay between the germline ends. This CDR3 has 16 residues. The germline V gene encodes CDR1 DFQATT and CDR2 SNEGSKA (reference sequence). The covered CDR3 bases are TGCAGTGCTAGTACGGTCAGTCAAGGGTTTACAGATACG. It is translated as CSASTVSQGFTDT. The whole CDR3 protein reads CSASTVSQGFTDTQYF.

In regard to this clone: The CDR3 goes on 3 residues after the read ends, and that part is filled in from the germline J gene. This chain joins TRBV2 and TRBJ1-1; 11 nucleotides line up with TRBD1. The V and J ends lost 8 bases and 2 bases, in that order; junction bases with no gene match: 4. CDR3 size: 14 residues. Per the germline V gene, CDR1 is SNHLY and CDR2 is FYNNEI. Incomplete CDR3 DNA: TGTGCCAGCCCAGGACAGGGGGCCAACACTGAA. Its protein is CASPGQGANTE. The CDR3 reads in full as CASPGQGANTEAFF.

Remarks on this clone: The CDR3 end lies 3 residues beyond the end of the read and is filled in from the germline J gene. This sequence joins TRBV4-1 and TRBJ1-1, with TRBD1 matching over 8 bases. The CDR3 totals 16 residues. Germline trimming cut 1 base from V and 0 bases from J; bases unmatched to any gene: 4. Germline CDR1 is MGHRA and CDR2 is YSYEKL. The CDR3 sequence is CASSQGTGQLNTEAFF. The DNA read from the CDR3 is TGCGCCAGCAGCCAAGGGACAGGGCAACTGAACACTGAA.

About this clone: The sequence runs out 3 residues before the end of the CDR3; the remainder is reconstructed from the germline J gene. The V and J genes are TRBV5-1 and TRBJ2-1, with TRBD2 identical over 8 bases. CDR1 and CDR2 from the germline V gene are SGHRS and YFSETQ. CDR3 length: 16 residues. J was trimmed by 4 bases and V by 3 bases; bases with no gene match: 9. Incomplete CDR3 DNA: TGCGCCAGCAGCTCCAACGGACTAGCCGCGTACAATGAG. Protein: CASSSNGLAAYNE. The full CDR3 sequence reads CASSSNGLAAYNEQFF.

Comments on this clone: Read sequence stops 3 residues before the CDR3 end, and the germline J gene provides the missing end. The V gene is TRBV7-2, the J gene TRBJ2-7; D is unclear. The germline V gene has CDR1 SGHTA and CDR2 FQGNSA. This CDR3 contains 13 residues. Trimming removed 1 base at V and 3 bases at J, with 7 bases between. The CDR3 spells CASSLVLGYEQYF. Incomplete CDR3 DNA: TGTGCCAGCAGCTTAGTTCTCGGCTACGAG.